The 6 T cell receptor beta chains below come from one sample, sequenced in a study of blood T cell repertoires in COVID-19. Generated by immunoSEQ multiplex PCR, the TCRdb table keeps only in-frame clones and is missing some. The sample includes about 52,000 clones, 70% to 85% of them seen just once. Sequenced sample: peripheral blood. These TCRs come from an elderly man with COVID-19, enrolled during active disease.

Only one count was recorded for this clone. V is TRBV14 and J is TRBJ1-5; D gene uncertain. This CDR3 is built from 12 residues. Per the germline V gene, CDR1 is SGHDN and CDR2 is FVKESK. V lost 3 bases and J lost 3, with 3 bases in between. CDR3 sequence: CASSHHNQPQHF. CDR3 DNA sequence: TGTGCCAGCAGCCATCACAATCAGCCCCAGCATTTT.

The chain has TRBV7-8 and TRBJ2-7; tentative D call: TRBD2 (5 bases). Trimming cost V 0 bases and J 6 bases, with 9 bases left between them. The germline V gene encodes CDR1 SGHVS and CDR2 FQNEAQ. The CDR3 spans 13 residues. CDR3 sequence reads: CASSLATTLEQYF. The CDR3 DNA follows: TGTGCCAGCAGCTTAGCGACTACTCTCGAGCAGTACTTC. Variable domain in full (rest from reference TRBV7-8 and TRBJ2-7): GAGVSQSPRYKVAKRGQDVALRCDPISGHVSLFWYQQALGQGPEFLTYFQNEAQLDKSGLPSDRFFAERPEGSVSTLKIQRTQQEDSAVYLCASSLATTLEQYFGPGTRLTVT.

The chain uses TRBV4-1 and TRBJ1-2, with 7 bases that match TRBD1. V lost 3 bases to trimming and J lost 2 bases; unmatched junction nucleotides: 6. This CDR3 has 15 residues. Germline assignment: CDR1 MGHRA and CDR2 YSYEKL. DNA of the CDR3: TGCGCCAGCAGCCAGACTTTGACAGGGAACTATGGCTACACCTTC. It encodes CASSQTLTGNYGYTF.

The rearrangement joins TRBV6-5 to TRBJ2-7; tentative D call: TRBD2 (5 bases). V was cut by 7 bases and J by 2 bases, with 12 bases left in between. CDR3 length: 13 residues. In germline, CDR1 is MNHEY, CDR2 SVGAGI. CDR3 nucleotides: TGTGCCAGCACCCAGCGGACTCCCTACGAGCAGTACTTC. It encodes CASTQRTPYEQYF.

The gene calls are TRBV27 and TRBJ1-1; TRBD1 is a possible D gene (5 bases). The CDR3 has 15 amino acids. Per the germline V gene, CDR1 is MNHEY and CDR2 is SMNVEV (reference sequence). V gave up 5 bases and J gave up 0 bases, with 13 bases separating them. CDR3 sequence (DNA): TGTGCCAGCAGTCCTAGACGGGGGATGAACACTGAAGCTTTCTTT. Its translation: CASSPRRGMNTEAFF.

The CDR3, as DNA: TGTGCCAGCAGCATACAGGGATACGAGCAGTACGTC. It is translated as CASSIQGYEQYV. The chain links TRBV12-3 or TRBV12-4 to TRBJ2-7; perhaps TRBD1 as D (6 bases). The CDR3 has 12 amino acids. The ends were cut back, 6 bases at V and 4 bases at J, with 10 bases in the middle.